This record concerns one TCR beta chain sequence. Its antigen is not known. This table comes from immunoSEQ multiplex PCR, and its TCRdb copy is limited to in-frame clones, with some not included. This table has 180,000 or so clones, approximately 95% appearing once. Pooled together were second doses at about 4 or about 12 weeks. The V gene end was trimmed by 5 bases and the J gene end by 6 bases; junction bases not matched to a gene: 10. Germline assignment: CDR1 KGHSH and CDR2 LQKENI. This CDR3 has 15 amino acids. This sample is drawn from a study of T cell responses to AZD1222 COVID-19 vaccine. Study-level results: Along spike, vaccine-associated CD4 TCRs were found throughout, with dominance at 160-218 and 743-854. The breadth and depth of Spike-specific TCRs increased once two AZD1222 doses had been given. Most donors were white British and more were female, and clonal diversity was possibly underestimated.

The sample consisted of peripheral blood, taken 28 days after the second AZD1222 dose. This TCR was sampled from an adult who received the AZD1222 COVID-19 vaccine. V is TRBV18 and J is TRBJ1-2; 9 bases align to TRBD1. This CDR3 reads CASSSTGTGRHGYTF. CDR3 DNA sequence: TGTGCCAGCTCATCGACGGGGACAGGGCGGCATGGCTACACCTTC.